These 20 T cell receptor beta chains originate from one sample sequenced in a study of cytomegalovirus exposure and HLA in healthy donors. Use of 60 Vbeta and 13 Jbeta primers characterized the PCR. TCRdb's table, derived via immunoSEQ multiplex PCR, lists solely in-frame clones and lacks some. The table lists about 130,000 clones, less than 80% of them singletons. Sequences were obtained from PBMCs. These receptors were collected from a woman aged 50 to 65 in good health and CMV-seronegative.

This chain links TRBV30 with TRBJ2-3, with 8 bases identical to TRBD2. The germline CDR1 and CDR2 sequences are GTSNPN and SVGIG (reference sequence). There are 17 residues in the CDR3. Trimming removed 0 bases from V and 3 bases from J; junction bases left unmatched: 11. CDR3 sequence: CAWSVQAGDLLTDTQYF. CDR3 bases: TGTGCCTGGAGTGTCCAAGCGGGAGACTTATTAACAGATACGCAGTATTTT.

Only a few counts were recorded for this clone. The V call is TRBV6-6, the J call TRBJ2-3; D is undetermined. Trimming stripped 7 bases from V and 0 bases from J, with 17 bases between. Germline CDR1 MNHNY, CDR2 SVGAGI (reference sequence). This CDR3 has 16 residues. This CDR3 is CASKPAAQSSTDTQYF. Here the CDR3 DNA reads TGTGCCAGCAAGCCTGCGGCACAATCTAGCACAGATACGCAGTATTTT.

The chain is built from TRBV7-2 and TRBJ2-3, with unresolved D. This CDR3 spans 12 amino acids. Trimming stripped 6 bases from V and 2 bases from J, with 6 bases between. Germline CDR1 SGHTA, CDR2 FQGNSA. The DNA of the CDR3 is TGTGCCAGCAGGGGCCTCACAGATACGCAGTATTTT. As protein: CASRGLTDTQYF.

V usage is TRBV4-1 and J usage is TRBJ2-2; a possible D gene is TRBD2 (6 bases). Per the germline V gene, CDR1 is MGHRA and CDR2 is YSYEKL. V was trimmed by 5 bases and J by 4 bases, leaving 14 bases between them. This CDR3 region has 15 residues. The CDR3 DNA reads TGCGCCAGCAGCTTGGAGGGCCAAATCACCGGGGAGCTGTTTTTT. The encoded protein is CASSLEGQITGELFF.

V gene TRBV7-2 combines with J gene TRBJ2-2; D unresolved. Germline-derived CDR1 and CDR2 are SGHTA and FQGNSA. The length of the CDR3 is 13 residues. The V end was cut by 5 bases, the J end by 5 bases, with 9 bases between. CDR3 sequence: CASSLHGTGELFF. The CDR3 nucleotides are TGTGCCAGCAGCCTCCACGGTACCGGGGAGCTGTTTTTT.

This chain uses TRBV7-8 with TRBJ2-3; 10 bases match TRBD1. J lost 0 bases, V lost 5 bases, and 5 bases had no gene match. Germline V gives CDR1 SGHVS, CDR2 FQNEAQ. The CDR3 consists of 16 residues. The CDR3 nucleotides read TGTGCCAGCAGCCCTCGGACAGGGGGAAGCACAGATACGCAGTATTTT. Residues: CASSPRTGGSTDTQYF.

The rearrangement links TRBV28 to TRBJ1-1; 7 positions match TRBD1. Trimming cost V 5 bases and J 4 bases; bases outside gene matches: 7. Germline CDR1 is MDHEN and CDR2 is SYDVKM. CDR3 length equals 14 residues. The CDR3 here is CASSIGTAVTEAFF. Written as DNA, the CDR3 is TGTGCCAGCAGTATCGGGACAGCCGTCACTGAAGCTTTCTTT.

This rearrangement joins TRBV4-2 to TRBJ2-7, with D perhaps matching TRBD2 (6 bases). V was clipped by 1 base and J by 7 bases, with 14 bases between them. This CDR3 contains 14 residues. Germline values: CDR1 LGHNA, CDR2 YNFKEQ. The CDR3: CASSQGGDRVEQYF. The CDR3 nucleotides read TGTGCCAGCAGCCAAGGCGGGGATAGAGTAGAGCAGTACTTC.

Concerning this clone: Other DNA sequences in this sample translate to the same CDR3. The rearrangement links TRBV7-2 to TRBJ2-7, with TRBD1 as a possible D gene (6 bases). The CDR3 is made up of 14 amino acids. The germline V gene encodes CDR1 SGHTA and CDR2 FQGNSA. V lost 6 bases and J 2 bases, leaving 14 bases between the germline ends. Written as DNA, the CDR3 is TGTGCCAGCAGTTCCGGGACAAAACCCTACGAGCAGTACTTC. This gives the protein CASSSGTKPYEQYF.

V usage is TRBV10-3 and J usage is TRBJ2-2; D is unclear. CDR3 length equals 14 residues. V was trimmed by 6 bases and J by 4 bases, leaving 12 bases between them. Germline CDR1 ENHRY, CDR2 SYGVKD. CDR3 protein: CAIRVGFGTGELFF. For the CDR3, the DNA is TGTGCCATCAGGGTCGGGTTTGGCACCGGGGAGCTGTTTTTT.

In its sample, this clone was seen once. The chain employs TRBV2 and TRBJ2-7, with 11 nucleotides matching TRBD2. Trimming took 7 bases from V and 6 from J; bases not matched to a gene: 23. This CDR3 is built from 19 residues. Germline lookup yields CDR1 SNHLY and CDR2 FYNNEI. CDR3 sequence (DNA): TGTGCCAGCACCCAGGACGTACTAGCGGGAGTTTCGAGCGTATCCGAGCAGTACTTC. Its translation: CASTQDVLAGVSSVSEQYF.

The V call is TRBV7-9, the J call TRBJ1-5; D is ambiguous. Germline V gene lookup returns CDR1 SEHNR and CDR2 FQNEAQ (reference sequence). The ends were cut back, 5 bases at V and 5 bases at J, with 16 bases in the middle. This CDR3 region has 15 residues. The CDR3 loop reads CASSAGIEAHQPQHF. The CDR3 region has the DNA TGTGCCAGCAGCGCCGGGATAGAGGCCCATCAGCCCCAGCATTTT. The full variable domain, its missing parts supplied by reference TRBV7-9 and TRBJ1-5, is DTGVSQNPRHKITKRGQNVTFRCDPISEHNRLYWYRQTLGQGPEFLTYFQNEAQLEKSRLLSDRFSAERPKGSFSTLEIQRTEQGDSAMYLCASSAGIEAHQPQHFGDGTRLSIL.

The chain recombines TRBV5-5 with TRBJ2-5, with 12 positions matching TRBD2. This CDR3 is 17 amino acids long. V lost 4 bases, J lost 4 bases, and 11 bases stayed unmatched. CDR1 and CDR2 (germline): SGHKS, YYEKEE (reference sequence). The chain's CDR3 is CASSVTSGRIPGETQYF. Here the CDR3 DNA reads TGTGCCAGCAGCGTGACTAGCGGGAGAATCCCGGGAGAGACCCAGTACTTC. The variable domain in full, completed from reference TRBV5-5 and TRBJ2-5, reads DAGVTQSPTHLIKTRGQQVTLRCSPISGHKSVSWYQQVLGQGPQFIFQYYEKEERGRGNFPDRFSARQFPNYSSELNVNALLLGDSALYLCASSVTSGRIPGETQYFGPGTRLLVL.

This clone was seen more than once but under ten times. The CDR3 loop reads CASISPLTGELFF. In nucleotides, the CDR3 is TGTGCCAGCATCTCTCCCTTGACCGGGGAGCTGTTTTTT. The chain employs TRBV6-5 and TRBJ2-2; D is undetermined. Per the germline V gene, CDR1 is MNHEY and CDR2 is SVGAGI. Trimming pared 7 bases from V and 5 bases from J, leaving 11 bases between. The CDR3 consists of 13 residues.

This chain uses TRBV14 with TRBJ1-1; TRBD1 is a possible D gene (6 bases). The length of the CDR3 is 15 residues. CDR1 is SGHDN and CDR2 is FVKESK in the germline V gene. V was pared by 6 bases and J by 1 base, with 15 bases between. The CDR3: CASRLATGGNTEAFF. The CDR3 DNA sequence: TGTGCCAGCAGATTAGCGACAGGAGGGAACACTGAAGCTTTCTTT.

This chain connects TRBV27 to TRBJ1-2; unclear D gene. The CDR3 totals 18 residues. V lost 4 bases to trimming and J lost 3 bases, with 24 bases between them. Germline CDR1 reads MNHEY; CDR2 reads SMNVEV (reference sequence). CDR3 DNA: TGTGCCAGCAGTTCCTCTTATAACAGCCCGAGCCTGGACTATGGCTACACCTTC. Protein sequence: CASSSSYNSPSLDYGYTF.

The gene calls are TRBV21-1 and TRBJ1-2; the table gives TRBD1 as D, unverified against the DNA. TRBV21-1 is marked as a pseudogene. CDR3 length equals 18 residues. CDR3 residues: CASSKEDRGKAENYGYTF. DNA of the CDR3: TGTGCCAGCAGCAAAGAAGACAGGGGGAAGGCAGAAAACTATGGCTACACCTTC.

This clone was detected a few times. One end of the junction fails to match germline, which may point to a read error. The rearrangement uses TRBV7-9 and TRBJ2-6; D remains unclear. The germline V gene encodes CDR1 SEHNR and CDR2 FQNEAQ (reference sequence). The CDR3 runs 14 residues. CDR3 sequence: CSSSAQDSFRVLTF. In nucleotides, the CDR3 is TGTTCCAGCAGCGCTCAAGACTCGTTCCGCGTCCTGACTTTC.

The rearrangement joins TRBV28 to TRBJ1-2, with D uncertain. The V end was cut by 5 bases, the J end by 5 bases, with 21 bases between. This CDR3 region has 16 residues. Germline V gene sequence: CDR1 MDHEN, CDR2 SYDVKM. CDR3 in amino acids: CASSTGLAGSGYGYTF. Here the CDR3 DNA reads TGTGCCAGCAGTACCGGACTGGCGGGGTCGGGGTATGGCTACACCTTC.

This chain links TRBV5-5 with TRBJ1-1; the D gene is possibly TRBD1 (5 bases). V was shortened by 0 bases and J by 4 bases, with 13 bases between the two germline ends. The CDR3 has 15 amino acids. In germline, CDR1 is SGHKS, CDR2 YYEKEE (reference sequence). CDR3 DNA sequence: TGTGCCAGCAGCTTGGTGACAGCCGGAAGCACTGAAGCTTTCTTT. It translates to CASSLVTAGSTEAFF.